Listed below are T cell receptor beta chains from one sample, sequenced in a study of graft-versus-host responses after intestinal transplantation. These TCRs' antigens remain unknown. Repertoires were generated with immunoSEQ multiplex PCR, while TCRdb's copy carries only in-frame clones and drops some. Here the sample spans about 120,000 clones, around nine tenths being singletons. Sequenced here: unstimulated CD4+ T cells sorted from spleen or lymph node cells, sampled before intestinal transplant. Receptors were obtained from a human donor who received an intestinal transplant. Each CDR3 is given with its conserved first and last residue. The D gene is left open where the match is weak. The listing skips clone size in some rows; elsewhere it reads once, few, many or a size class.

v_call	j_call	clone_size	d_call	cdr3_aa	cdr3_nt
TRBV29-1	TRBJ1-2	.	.	CSVEGWDGRTNYGYTF	TGCAGCGTTGAAGGTTGGGACGGGAGGACTAACTATGGCTACACCTTC
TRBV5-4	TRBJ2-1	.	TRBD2	CASSGLAGVSSYNEQFF	TGTGCCAGCAGCGGACTAGCGGGGGTCTCTTCCTACAATGAGCAGTTCTTC
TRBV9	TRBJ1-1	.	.	CASSTGSGTEAFF	TGTGCCAGCAGCACCGGGAGCGGGACTGAAGCTTTCTTT
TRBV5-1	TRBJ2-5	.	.	CASSLGGGGETQYF	TGCGCCAGCAGCTTAGGGGGGGGAGGAGAGACCCAGTACTTC
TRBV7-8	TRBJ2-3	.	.	CASSLGATDTQYF	TGTGCCAGCAGCTTAGGCGCCACAGATACGCAGTATTTT
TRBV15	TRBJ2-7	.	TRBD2	CATSRDFGLAGSYEQYF	TGTGCCACCAGCAGAGATTTTGGGCTAGCGGGATCCTACGAGCAGTACTTC
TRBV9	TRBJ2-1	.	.	CASSPISRGVRNEQFF	TGTGCCAGCAGCCCTATCAGCAGGGGAGTTCGCAATGAGCAGTTCTTC
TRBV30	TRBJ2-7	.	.	CASNNGGEQYF	TGTGCCTCTAACAACGGGGGCGAGCAGTACTTC
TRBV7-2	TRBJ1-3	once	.	CASSLAGTFGNTIYF	TGTGCCAGCAGCTTAGCGGGCACCTTTGGAAACACCATATATTTT
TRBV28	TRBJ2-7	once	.	CASSLQYEQYF	TGTGCCAGCAGTTTACAGTACGAGCAGTACTTC
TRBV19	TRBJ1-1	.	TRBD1	CASTSTGKDTEAFF	TGTGCCAGTACCTCGACAGGGAAGGACACTGAAGCTTTCTTT
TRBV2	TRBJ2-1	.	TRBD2	CASSDLLAGGGNEQFF	TGTGCCAGCAGTGATCTCTTGGCGGGAGGGGGCAATGAGCAGTTCTTC
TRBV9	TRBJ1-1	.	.	CASSPDGGYTEAFF	TGTGCCAGCAGCCCCGATGGGGGGTACACTGAAGCTTTCTTT
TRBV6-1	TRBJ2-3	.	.	CASIPSGTDTQYF	TGTGCCAGCATCCCTAGCGGCACAGATACGCAGTATTTT
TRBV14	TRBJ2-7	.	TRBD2	CASSQDFLAGLFEQYF	TGTGCCAGCAGCCAAGATTTCCTAGCGGGCCTTTTCGAGCAGTACTTC
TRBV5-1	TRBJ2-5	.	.	CASSLARGQETQYF	TGCGCCAGCAGCTTGGCACGCGGACAAGAGACCCAGTACTTC
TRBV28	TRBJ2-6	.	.	CASSPGAGGLSGANVLTF	TGTGCCAGCAGTCCTGGGGCAGGGGGGCTCTCTGGGGCCAACGTCCTGACTTTC
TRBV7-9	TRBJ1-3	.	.	CASSPAGASLGNTIYF	TGTGCCAGCAGCCCTGCTGGGGCAAGCCTTGGAAACACCATATATTTT
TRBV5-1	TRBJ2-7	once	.	CASSLTVYEQYF	TGCGCCAGCAGCCTGACAGTCTACGAGCAGTACTTC
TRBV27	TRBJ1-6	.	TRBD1	CASSTRQGSSYNSPLHF	TGTGCCAGCAGTACCCGACAGGGGAGCTCCTATAATTCACCCCTCCACTTT
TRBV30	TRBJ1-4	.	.	CAWIRSGKSGDEKLFF	TGTGCCTGGATACGTTCAGGGAAGTCGGGGGACGAAAAACTGTTTTTT
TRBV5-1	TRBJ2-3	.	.	CASSSGFGTDTQYF	TGCGCCAGCAGCTCAGGTTTCGGCACAGATACGCAGTATTTT
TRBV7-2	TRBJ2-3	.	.	CASSWGLGGGTDTQYF	TGTGCCAGCAGCTGGGGCCTGGGTGGGGGCACAGATACGCAGTATTTT
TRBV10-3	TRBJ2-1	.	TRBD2	CAISISGGPNNEQFF	TGTGCCATTTCTATTAGCGGGGGGCCCAACAATGAGCAGTTCTTC
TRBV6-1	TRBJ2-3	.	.	CASSERFGLEADTQYF	TGTGCCAGCAGTGAAAGGTTCGGCTTGGAGGCAGATACGCAGTATTTT
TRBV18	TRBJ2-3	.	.	CASSPVEGTDTQYF	TGTGCCAGCTCACCAGTGGAGGGTACAGATACGCAGTATTTT
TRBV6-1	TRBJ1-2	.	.	CASSEPGNTNYGYTF	TGTGCCAGCAGTGAACCAGGAAATACTAACTATGGCTACACCTTC
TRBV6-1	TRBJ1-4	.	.	CASWTATTNEKLFF	TGTGCCAGCTGGACTGCTACAACTAATGAAAAACTGTTTTTT
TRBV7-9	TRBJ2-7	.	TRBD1	CASNPGQGFIEQYF	TGTGCCAGCAACCCGGGACAGGGTTTCATCGAGCAGTACTTC
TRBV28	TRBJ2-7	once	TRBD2	CASSKSGSLYEQYF	TGTGCCAGCAGTAAAAGCGGGAGTTTATACGAGCAGTACTTC
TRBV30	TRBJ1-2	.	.	CAWNPRSNYGYTF	TGTGCCTGGAACCCGAGGTCAAACTATGGCTACACCTTC
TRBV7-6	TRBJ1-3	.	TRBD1	CASSLEQGTSIYF	TGTGCCAGCAGCTTAGAACAGGGGACCTCCATATATTTT
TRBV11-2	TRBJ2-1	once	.	CASSLASAAYNEQFF	TGTGCCAGCAGCTTAGCCTCGGCGGCTTACAATGAGCAGTTCTTC
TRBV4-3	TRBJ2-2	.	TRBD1	CASSQANRGPNTGELFF	TGCGCCAGCAGCCAGGCGAACAGGGGGCCTAACACCGGGGAGCTGTTTTTT
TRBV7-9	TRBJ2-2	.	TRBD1	CASALRTGTGELFF	TGTGCCAGCGCGCTGAGGACAGGCACCGGGGAGCTGTTTTTT
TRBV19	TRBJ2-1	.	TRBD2	CASSIPASGGYNEQFF	TGTGCCAGTAGTATCCCGGCTAGCGGGGGGTACAATGAGCAGTTCTTC
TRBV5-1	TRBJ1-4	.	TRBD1	CASSSQGATNEKLFF	TGCGCCAGCAGCTCCCAGGGGGCAACTAATGAAAAACTGTTTTTT
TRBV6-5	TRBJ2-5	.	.	CASSELGGRETQYF	TGTGCCAGCAGTGAACTGGGAGGTCGGGAGACCCAGTACTTC
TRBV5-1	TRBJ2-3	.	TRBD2	CASGRLAGADTQYF	TGCGCCAGCGGTCGACTAGCGGGGGCAGATACGCAGTATTTT
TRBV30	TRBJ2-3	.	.	CAWRLAASTDTQYF	TGTGCCTGGAGATTAGCGGCGAGCACAGATACGCAGTATTTT
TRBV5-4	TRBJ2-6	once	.	CASSLSPGIQGANVLTF	TGTGCCAGCAGCTTGTCGCCCGGGATTCAAGGGGCCAACGTCCTGACTTTC
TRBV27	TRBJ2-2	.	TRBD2	CASGPRGGMTTGELFF	TGTGCCAGCGGACCGCGGGGGGGGATGACCACCGGGGAGCTGTTTTTT
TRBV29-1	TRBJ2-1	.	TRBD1	CSVEFRRGPNEQFF	TGCAGCGTTGAGTTTCGCAGGGGGCCCAATGAGCAGTTCTTC
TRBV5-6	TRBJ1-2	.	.	CASSLVTGDRGYTF	TGTGCCAGCAGCTTGGTTACGGGGGATCGGGGCTACACCTTC
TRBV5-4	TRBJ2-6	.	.	CASSLGPQGPLGSGANVLTF	TGTGCCAGCAGCTTGGGCCCCCAGGGCCCGTTAGGCTCTGGGGCCAACGTCCTGACTTTC
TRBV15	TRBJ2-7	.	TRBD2	CATSRDRTSGSYEQYF	TGTGCCACCAGCAGAGATCGTACTAGCGGGAGCTACGAGCAGTACTTC
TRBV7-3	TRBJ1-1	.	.	CASSLTGGTEAFF	TGTGCCAGCAGCTTAACAGGGGGTACTGAAGCTTTCTTT
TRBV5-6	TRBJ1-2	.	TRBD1	CASMPSQGANYGYTF	TGTGCCAGCATGCCGTCACAGGGGGCTAACTATGGCTACACCTTC
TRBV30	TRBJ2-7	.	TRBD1	CAWRISGTGTYEQYF	TGTGCCTGGAGAATATCCGGGACAGGAACCTACGAGCAGTACTTC
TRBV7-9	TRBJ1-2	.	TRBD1	CASSLGGQSGYTF	TGTGCCAGCAGCTTAGGGGGACAGTCGGGCTACACCTTC
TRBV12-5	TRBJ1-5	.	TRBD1	CASGLDTGGFQPQHF	TGTGCTAGTGGTTTGGATACAGGGGGCTTTCAGCCCCAGCATTTT
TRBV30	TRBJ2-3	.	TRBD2	CAWSESGGISTDTQYF	TGTGCCTGGAGTGAGTCGGGGGGGATCAGCACAGATACGCAGTATTTT
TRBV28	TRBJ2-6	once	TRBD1	CASSQTGPGANVLTF	TGTGCCAGCAGCCAGACAGGGCCCGGGGCCAACGTCCTGACTTTC
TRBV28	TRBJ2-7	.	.	CASSTPRGAHEQYF	TGTGCCAGCAGTACACCTCGGGGGGCCCACGAGCAGTACTTC
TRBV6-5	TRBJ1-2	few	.	CASSYSSLYGYTF	TGTGCCAGCAGTTACTCGTCACTTTATGGCTACACCTTC
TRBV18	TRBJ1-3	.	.	CASSVTASGNTIYF	TGTGCCAGCTCAGTAACAGCCTCTGGAAACACCATATATTTT
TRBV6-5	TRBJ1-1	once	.	CASSYGGKGAFF	TGTGCCAGCAGTTACGGGGGCAAGGGAGCTTTCTTT